This TCR beta chain comes out of a study of T cell responses to AZD1222 COVID-19 vaccine. General study findings and limits: Increased Spike-specific TCR breadth and depth were observed after two AZD1222 doses. Repertoire sampling was restricted to post-peak T cell response timepoints. CD4 TCRs linked to vaccination spanned spike, dominating at 160-218 and 743-854.

This clone has just one count. The target antigen is unknown. Clones were read by immunoSEQ multiplex PCR, and TCRdb kept only the in-frame ones, dropping some. The top ten hold just under 4% of the sample, which has roughly 50,000 clones, 70% to 90% seen once. V lost 0 bases to trimming and J lost 5 bases; unmatched junction nucleotides: 3. Germline V CDR1 and CDR2: SGHRS, YFSETQ. There are 15 residues in the CDR3. The sequence derives from an adult in good health. The specimen was peripheral blood, collected on day 0 of AZD1222 vaccination. This chain connects TRBV5-1 to TRBJ2-5, with 11 bases identical to TRBD1. The CDR3, as DNA: TGCGCCAGCAGCTTGGCGGGGACAGGGGGGGAGACCCAGTACTTC. Translated, it gives CASSLAGTGGETQYF.